This TCR beta chain came from a study of cytomegalovirus exposure and HLA in healthy donors. Study outcomes and limitations: Highly shared sequence variants in one cluster were likely a sequencing artifact. While the bulk of TCR sequences proved rare, some public TCRs turned up in many donors. Most of the CMV-associated TCR beta chains (in a later analysis) appeared to be HLA-restricted.

Concerning this clone: Its cognate antigen is unknown.

The study ran its PCR with 60 Vbeta and 13 Jbeta primers. Libraries were prepared by immunoSEQ multiplex PCR; TCRdb keeps only in-frame clonotypes and omits some of them. The top ten clones hold roughly 1.2% of a sample with over 150,000 clones, 75% to 90% of them seen once. Trimming removed 0 bases from V and 6 bases from J, with 10 bases in between. Germline V CDR1 and CDR2: LNHNV, YYDKDF (reference sequence). This CDR3 spans 14 amino acids. The sequenced sample consisted of PBMCs. V and J are TRBV15 and TRBJ2-3; unclear D gene. This clonotype originated in a boy between 2 and 10 years old in good health and CMV-seronegative. CDR3 region: CATSRDSVEDTQYF. DNA for the CDR3: TGTGCCACCAGCAGAGATAGTGTTGAGGATACGCAGTATTTT.